What follows is one TCR beta chain and its context. In the authors' methods: Scientists estimated how many nucleated cells there were by amplifying reference gene primers. The assay was immunoSEQ multiplex PCR, and TCRdb's table has in-frame clones only and misses some. V and J calls and clone size are copied from that table; D and trimming were computed from the DNA. The profile shows about 150,000 clones, 85% to 90% of them singletons. These data come from a study of blood T cell repertoires in COVID-19. Study information: Sites across the United States, Italy and Spain contributed samples from acute and convalescent COVID-19. Sources were T cells, B-cell-depleted T cells, or PBMCs; the material itself was cDNA or gDNA.

J lost 2 bases, V lost 1 base, and 2 bases had no gene match. The CDR3 spans 14 residues. CDR1 is SGHRS, CDR2 YFSETQ, per germline. Sequenced sample: peripheral blood. This chain uses TRBV5-1 with TRBJ2-5; 7 bases match TRBD2. This clonotype was obtained from a woman aged 55-69 years with active COVID-19. The CDR3 region has the DNA TGCGCCAGCAGCTTGTACGGGAGGCAAGAGACCCAGTACTTC. Its protein product is CASSLYGRQETQYF.